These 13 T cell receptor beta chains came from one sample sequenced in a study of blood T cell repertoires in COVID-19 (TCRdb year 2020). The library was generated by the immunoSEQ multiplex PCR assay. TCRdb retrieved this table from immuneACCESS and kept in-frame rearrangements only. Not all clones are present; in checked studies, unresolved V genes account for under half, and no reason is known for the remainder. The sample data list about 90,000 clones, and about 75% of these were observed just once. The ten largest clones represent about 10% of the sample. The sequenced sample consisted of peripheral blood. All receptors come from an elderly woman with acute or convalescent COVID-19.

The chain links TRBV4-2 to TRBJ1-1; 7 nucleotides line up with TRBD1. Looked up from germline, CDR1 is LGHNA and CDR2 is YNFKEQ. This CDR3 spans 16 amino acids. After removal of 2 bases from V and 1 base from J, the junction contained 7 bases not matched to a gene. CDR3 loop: CASSQNRGGRNTEAFF. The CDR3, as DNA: TGTGCCAGCAGCCAAAACAGGGGTGGAAGGAACACTGAAGCTTTCTTT.

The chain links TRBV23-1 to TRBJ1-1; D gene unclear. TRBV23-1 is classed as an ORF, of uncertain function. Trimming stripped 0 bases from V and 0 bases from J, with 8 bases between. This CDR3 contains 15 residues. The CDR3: CASSQSQFMNTEAFF. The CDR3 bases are TGCGCCAGCAGTCAATCTCAGTTTATGAACACTGAAGCTTTCTTT.

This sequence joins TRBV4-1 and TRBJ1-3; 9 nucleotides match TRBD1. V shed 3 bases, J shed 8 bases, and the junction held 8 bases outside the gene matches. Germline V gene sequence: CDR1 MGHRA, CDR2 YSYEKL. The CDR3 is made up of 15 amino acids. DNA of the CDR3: TGCGCCAGCAGCCAGGAGGGACAGGGAGGATACACCATATATTTT. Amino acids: CASSQEGQGGYTIYF.

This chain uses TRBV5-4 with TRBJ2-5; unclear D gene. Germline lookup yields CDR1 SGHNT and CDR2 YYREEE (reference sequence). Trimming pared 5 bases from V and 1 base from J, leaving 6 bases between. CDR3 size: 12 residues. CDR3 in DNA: TGTGCCAGCAGTCGACTCCAAGAGACCCAGTACTTC. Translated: CASSRLQETQYF.

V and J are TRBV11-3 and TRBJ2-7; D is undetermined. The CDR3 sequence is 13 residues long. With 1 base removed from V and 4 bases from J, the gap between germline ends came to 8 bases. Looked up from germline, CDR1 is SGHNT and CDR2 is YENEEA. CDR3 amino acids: CASSLGEAYEQYF. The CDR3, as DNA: TGTGCCAGCAGCTTAGGTGAGGCATACGAGCAGTACTTC.

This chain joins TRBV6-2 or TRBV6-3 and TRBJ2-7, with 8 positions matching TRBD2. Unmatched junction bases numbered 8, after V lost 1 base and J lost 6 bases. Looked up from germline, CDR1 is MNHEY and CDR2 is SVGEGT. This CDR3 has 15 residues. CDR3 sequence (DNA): TGTGCCAGCAGTTACTTAACGGGAGGGCCACGCGAGCAGTACTTC. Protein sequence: CASSYLTGGPREQYF.

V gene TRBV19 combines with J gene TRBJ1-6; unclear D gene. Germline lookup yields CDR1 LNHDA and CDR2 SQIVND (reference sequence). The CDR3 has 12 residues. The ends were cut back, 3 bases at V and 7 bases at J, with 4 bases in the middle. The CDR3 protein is CASSMENSPLHF. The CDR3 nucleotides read TGTGCCAGTAGTATGGAGAATTCACCCCTCCACTTT.

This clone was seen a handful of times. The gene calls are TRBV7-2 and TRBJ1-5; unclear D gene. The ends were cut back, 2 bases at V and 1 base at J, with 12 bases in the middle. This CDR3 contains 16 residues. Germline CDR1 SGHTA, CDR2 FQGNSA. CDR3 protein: CASSLTAGVSNQPQHF. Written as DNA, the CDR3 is TGTGCCAGCAGCTTAACGGCCGGGGTAAGCAATCAGCCCCAGCATTTT. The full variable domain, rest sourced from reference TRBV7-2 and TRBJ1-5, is GAGVSQSPSNKVTEKGKDVELRCDPISGHTALYWYRQSLGQGLEFLIYFQGNSAPDKSGLPSDRFSAERTGGSVSTLTIQRTQQEDSAVYLCASSLTAGVSNQPQHFGDGTRLSIL.

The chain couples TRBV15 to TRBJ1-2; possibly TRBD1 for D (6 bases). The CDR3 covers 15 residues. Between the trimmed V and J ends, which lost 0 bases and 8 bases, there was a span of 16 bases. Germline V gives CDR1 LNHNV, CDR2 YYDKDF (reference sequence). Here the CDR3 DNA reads TGTGCCACCAGCAGAGAGATGACAGGTTCTCAGGGCTACACCTTC. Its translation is CATSREMTGSQGYTF.

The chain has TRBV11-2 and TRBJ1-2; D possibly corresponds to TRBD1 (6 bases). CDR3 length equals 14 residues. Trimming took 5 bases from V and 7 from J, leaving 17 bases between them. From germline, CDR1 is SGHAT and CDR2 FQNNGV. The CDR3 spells CASSLLSGVRGYTF. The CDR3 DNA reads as TGTGCCAGCAGCCTCTTATCAGGGGTTCGTGGCTACACCTTC.

CDR3 amino acids: CSVEDSGLGYTF. CDR3 in DNA: TGCAGCGTTGAAGATTCAGGACTTGGCTACACCTTC. This chain uses TRBV29-1 with TRBJ1-2; D unresolved. The CDR3 has 12 amino acids. V gave up 0 bases and J gave up 7 bases, with 9 bases separating them. From germline, CDR1 is SQVTM and CDR2 ANQGSEA.

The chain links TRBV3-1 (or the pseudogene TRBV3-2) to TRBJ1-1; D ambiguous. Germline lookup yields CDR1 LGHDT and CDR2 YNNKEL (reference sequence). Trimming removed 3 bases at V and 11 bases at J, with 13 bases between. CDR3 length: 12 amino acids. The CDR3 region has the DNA TGTGCCAGCAGCCAGAACACCCTGGAGGCTTTCTTT. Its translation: CASSQNTLEAFF.

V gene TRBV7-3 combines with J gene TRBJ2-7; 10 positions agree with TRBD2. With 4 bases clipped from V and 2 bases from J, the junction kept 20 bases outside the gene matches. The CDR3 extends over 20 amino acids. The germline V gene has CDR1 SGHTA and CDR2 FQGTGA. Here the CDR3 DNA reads TGTGCCAGCAGCTACCCCTGGACTAGCGGTTATTCTATGGGGGCCTACGAGCAGTACTTC. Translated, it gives CASSYPWTSGYSMGAYEQYF.